The 30 T cell receptor beta chains below all came from one sample that was sequenced in a study of early T cells in non-severe SARS-CoV-2 infection. TCRdb analysed the 5' RACE reads with MiXCR anew, one entry per CDR3 protein. The sample holds roughly 120,000 distinct CDR3 sequences, 15% seen once. Material for sequencing was whole blood. The receptors were gathered from an adult who was a healthcare worker with PCR-confirmed SARS-CoV-2 infection or an uninfected control (not recorded which).

The rearrangement joins TRBV30 to TRBJ2-1; 7 nucleotides agree with TRBD1. Trimming at V came to 6 bases and at J to 7 bases, leaving 6 bases not matched to a gene. Germline V gives CDR1 GTSNPN, CDR2 SVGIG (reference sequence). The CDR3 sequence is 12 residues long. DNA for the CDR3: TGTGCCTGCGGTAGGGACAGAAATGAGCAGTTCTTC. It encodes CACGRDRNEQFF. The full variable domain, with the rest looked up from reference TRBV30 and TRBJ2-1, is SQTIHQWPATLVQPVGSPLSLECTVEGTSNPNLYWYRQAAGRGLQLLFYSVGIGQISSEVPQNLSASRPQDRQFILSSKKLLLSDSGFYLCACGRDRNEQFFGPGTRLTVL.

This sequence joins TRBV24-1 and TRBJ2-5, with D perhaps TRBD1 or TRBD2 (5 bases each). With 2 bases removed from V and 1 base from J, the gap between germline ends came to 10 bases. Germline CDR1 KGHDR, CDR2 SFDVKD. The CDR3 covers 15 residues. The CDR3 loop is CATSDSGGIQETQYF. The CDR3 DNA is TGTGCCACCAGTGATTCTGGGGGAATCCAAGAGACCCAGTACTTC.

In this sample, this clonotype turned up a few times. The chain joins TRBV6-5 to TRBJ2-1; no clear D. The CDR3 totals 16 residues. V was shortened by 5 bases and J by 4 bases, with 18 bases between the two germline ends. Germline-derived CDR1 and CDR2 are MNHEY and SVGAGI. The CDR3 bases are TGTGCCAGCAGTAAGAAGCTGCCCCAATTTTACAATGAGCAGTTCTTC. It codes for CASSKKLPQFYNEQFF.

This clonotype was counted a few times. The chain couples TRBV2 to TRBJ1-6; no firm D call. Trimming cost V 2 bases and J 9 bases, with 8 bases left between them. The CDR3 loop spans 13 amino acids. Germline V gene lookup returns CDR1 SNHLY and CDR2 FYNNEI. The CDR3, as DNA: TGTGCCAGCAGTGAACTGGCCCTTTCACCCCTCCACTTT. This codes for CASSELALSPLHF.

This clonotype was picked up a small number of times. The rearrangement links TRBV2 to TRBJ1-3; D is unclear. Germline CDR1 reads SNHLY; CDR2 reads FYNNEI. Trimming took 3 bases from V and 4 from J, leaving 10 bases between them. This CDR3 is built from 14 residues. The chain's CDR3 is CASSEDRGGNTIYF. The DNA of the CDR3 is TGTGCCAGCAGTGAGGACCGGGGAGGAAACACCATATATTTT.

This clonotype was seen a few times. The V and J genes are TRBV20-1 and TRBJ1-5; no reliable D call. The germline V gene encodes CDR1 DFQATT and CDR2 SNEGSKA (reference sequence). This CDR3 region has 15 residues. Trimming took off 5 bases at V and 1 base at J, with 15 bases between the two ends. In DNA form, the CDR3 reads TGCAGTGCTTCCAGGCCGGAGGGAAGCAATCAGCCCCAGCATTTT. Its protein is CSASRPEGSNQPQHF.

This clonotype has just a few counts. This chain links TRBV15 with TRBJ2-3; 9 bases are a match to TRBD2. The CDR3 is made up of 18 amino acids. Germline CDR1 is LNHNV and CDR2 is YYDKDF (reference sequence). Losses at the gene ends were 0 bases for V and 1 base for J; bases not matched to a gene: 8. Here the CDR3 DNA reads TGTGCCACCAGCAGAGATAAAGGCGCTAGCGGGGGCACAGATACGCAGTATTTT. Residues: CATSRDKGASGGTDTQYF.

On this clonotype itself: A much bigger clone sits one base away, suggesting this may be a read error. The rearrangement joins TRBV3-1 to TRBJ2-2; possible D gene TRBD2, 5 bases. This CDR3 has 12 amino acids. Deletions cut 6 bases from V and 6 bases from J, with 8 bases between. Looked up from germline, CDR1 is LGHDT and CDR2 is YNNKEL (reference sequence). DNA of the CDR3: TGTGCCAGCAGGAGGGCCCCCGGGGAGCTGTTTTTT. Translation gives CASRRAPGELFF.

This clonotype occurred a few times. The chain has TRBV6-6 and TRBJ1-2; D call uncertain. Trimming left V 8 bases short and J 5 bases short, with 15 bases between. CDR3 length: 13 residues. Germline CDR1 reads MNHNY; CDR2 reads SVGAGI (reference sequence). Written as DNA, the CDR3 is TGTGCCAGCCGAGCGGCGGGAGTATATGGCTACACCTTC. Residues: CASRAAGVYGYTF.

Ten or more counts support this clonotype. This chain connects TRBV7-2 to TRBJ2-1; D may correspond to TRBD1 or TRBD2 (6 bases each). V shed 6 bases and J shed 7 bases, with 10 bases lying between them. This CDR3 has 12 residues. Germline V gives CDR1 SGHTA, CDR2 FQGNSA. The CDR3 loop is CASSWGANEQFF. CDR3 nucleotide sequence: TGTGCCAGCAGTTGGGGGGCTAATGAGCAGTTCTTC. The full variable domain, with the rest looked up from reference TRBV7-2 and TRBJ2-1, is GAGVSQSPSNKVTEKGKDVELRCDPISGHTALYWYRQSLGQGLEFLIYFQGNSAPDKSGLPSDRFSAERTGGSVSTLTIQRTQQEDSAVYLCASSWGANEQFFGPGTRLTVL.

In this sample, this clonotype is medium-sized (0.01 to 0.1%). The genes are TRBV27 and TRBJ2-1; 7 bases are shared with TRBD2. V gave up 6 bases and J gave up 7 bases; unmatched junction bases: 9. The CDR3 has 14 residues. Per the germline V gene, CDR1 is MNHEY and CDR2 is SMNVEV (reference sequence). The DNA for the CDR3 is TGTGCCAGCAGAAAAGGCGGGGGAGTTAATGAGCAGTTCTTC. Amino acid sequence: CASRKGGGVNEQFF.

The chain has TRBV19 and TRBJ2-5; TRBD2 matches at 11 bases. The length of the CDR3 is 15 residues. V gave up 4 bases and J gave up 4 bases; unmatched junction bases: 5. Germline V gives CDR1 LNHDA, CDR2 SQIVND (reference sequence). CDR3 nucleotide sequence: TGTGCCAGTAGTAACGAACTAGCGGGGGCAGAGACCCAGTACTTC. It encodes CASSNELAGAETQYF.

This clonotype was observed a few times. The chain couples TRBV20-1 to TRBJ1-2; 7 bases align to TRBD1. Germline V lookup: CDR1 DFQATT, CDR2 SNEGSKA (reference sequence). The CDR3 consists of 12 residues. The trim removed 3 bases at V and 8 bases at J, leaving 6 bases unmatched. CDR3 sequence: CSASPGQRGYTF. The CDR3 DNA reads as TGCAGTGCTAGCCCGGGACAGAGGGGCTACACCTTC.

The chain is built from TRBV5-1 and TRBJ2-1; 11 bases map to TRBD1. There are 16 residues in the CDR3. The V gene end was trimmed by 6 bases and the J gene end by 7 bases; junction bases not matched to a gene: 12. Per the germline V gene, CDR1 is SGHRS and CDR2 is YFSETQ. The CDR3 here is CASNPTGTGGGNEQFF. The CDR3 nucleotides are TGCGCCAGCAACCCGACCGGGACAGGGGGTGGGAATGAGCAGTTCTTC.

This clonotype appeared many times. This chain joins TRBV25-1 and TRBJ2-1; 7 bases agree with TRBD2. This CDR3 spans 12 amino acids. Germline V lookup: CDR1 MGHDK, CDR2 SYGVNS. The junction had 2 bases not matched to a gene; V was cut back by 7 bases and J by 5 bases. In DNA, the CDR3 is TGTGCCAGCAAGCGGGGAAACAATGAGCAGTTCTTC. This gives the protein CASKRGNNEQFF.

The chain combines TRBV4-2 with TRBJ1-1; D gene ambiguous. CDR3 length: 13 residues. Trimming shortened V by 3 bases and J by 4 bases, and 9 bases separated the two germline ends. CDR1 and CDR2 from the germline V gene are LGHNA and YNFKEQ. The CDR3 reads CASSQGSATEAFF. The CDR3, as DNA: TGTGCCAGCAGCCAGGGTTCGGCCACTGAAGCTTTCTTT.

This clonotype was seen more than once but under ten times. The rearrangement uses TRBV6-6 and TRBJ1-2; D uncertain. Trimming removed 7 bases from V and 1 base from J, with 7 bases in between. Germline V CDR1 and CDR2: MNHNY, SVGAGI (reference sequence). This CDR3 has 12 amino acids. The chain's CDR3 is CASTSSNYGYTF. CDR3 in DNA: TGTGCCAGCACAAGCAGTAACTATGGCTACACCTTC.

CDR3 nucleotides: TGTGCCAGCAGCTGGGACATGCTACCGAGCTCCTACAATGAGCAGTTCTTC. Protein: CASSWDMLPSSYNEQFF. V gene TRBV7-9 combines with J gene TRBJ2-1, with D possibly TRBD1 on 6 matching bases. The germline CDR1 and CDR2 sequences are SEHNR and FQNEAQ (reference sequence). This CDR3 region has 17 residues. V was clipped by 4 bases and J by 0 bases, with 16 bases between them.

This clonotype was seen a handful of times. The V gene is TRBV7-9, the J gene TRBJ2-1; 12 bases are shared with TRBD2. In germline, CDR1 is SEHNR, CDR2 FQNEAQ (reference sequence). J gave up 7 bases and V 5 bases, and 12 bases lay outside the gene matches. The CDR3 is 17 residues long. CDR3 amino acids: CASSPYSTSGGVNEQFF. The CDR3 DNA follows: TGTGCCAGCAGCCCTTATTCGACTAGCGGGGGTGTAAATGAGCAGTTCTTC.

This clonotype has more than one count but fewer than ten. This sequence joins TRBV25-1 and TRBJ1-2; perhaps TRBD1 as D (5 bases). The CDR3 totals 12 residues. Germline V CDR1 and CDR2: MGHDK, SYGVNS. Trimming stripped 6 bases from V and 4 bases from J, with 9 bases between. CDR3 nucleotide sequence: TGTGCCAGCAGGGGGCATGGCTATGGCTACACCTTC. Its protein is CASRGHGYGYTF.

V is TRBV10-3 and J is TRBJ2-2; 9 bases agree with TRBD2. Germline CDR1 reads ENHRY; CDR2 reads SYGVKD. V was clipped by 4 bases and J by 3 bases; unmatched bases: 3. The CDR3 loop spans 15 amino acids. The CDR3 spells CAISGASGDTGELFF. DNA of the CDR3: TGTGCCATCAGTGGGGCTAGCGGGGACACCGGGGAGCTGTTTTTT.

V and J are TRBV9 and TRBJ1-2; 8 bases match TRBD1. This CDR3 comprises 14 residues. Per the germline V gene, CDR1 is SGDLS and CDR2 is YYNGEE. The V and J ends lost 2 bases and 6 bases, in that order; junction bases with no gene match: 6. In nucleotides, the CDR3 is TGTGCCAGCAGCGTTTATTCAGGGGGCGATGGCTACACCTTC. Its translation: CASSVYSGGDGYTF.

V and J are TRBV5-4 and TRBJ1-3; D is uncertain. This CDR3 has 14 residues. Trimming stripped 4 bases from V and 0 bases from J, with 8 bases between. Germline CDR1 and CDR2: SGHNT and YYREEE (reference sequence). The CDR3 sequence is CASSPSLSGNTIYF. The DNA for the CDR3 is TGTGCCAGCAGCCCCTCGCTCTCTGGAAACACCATATATTTT.

To note about this clonotype: An end of the junction does not agree with germline; a read error may underlie this. The V call is TRBV18, the J call TRBJ1-1; unclear D gene. The CDR3 totals 12 residues. Germline CDR1 reads KGHSH; CDR2 reads LQKENI. CDR3 coding DNA: TGTGTCAGCTCCGGAGAGAACACTGAAGCTTTCTTT. This gives the protein CVSSGENTEAFF.

This chain's CDR3 is CASSQATGSGYTF. The CDR3 DNA follows: TGTGCCAGCAGCCAAGCGACAGGATCCGGCTACACCTTC. J is TRBJ1-2 and V is TRBV3-1; a weak D match, TRBD1 (6 bases). Germline CDR1 is LGHDT and CDR2 is YNNKEL (reference sequence). V shed 1 base and J shed 8 bases, with 11 bases lying between them. The CDR3 length is 13 residues.

This chain joins TRBV4-1 and TRBJ1-1; D is undetermined. V shed 2 bases and J shed 6 bases, with 10 bases lying between them. CDR1 and CDR2 from the germline V gene are MGHRA and YSYEKL. The CDR3 contains 13 residues. DNA for the CDR3: TGCGCCAGCAGCCAAAGCGAAATGGCTGAAGCTTTCTTT. It yields the protein CASSQSEMAEAFF.

This clonotype was detected ten times or more. V is TRBV3-1 and J is TRBJ2-5; TRBD1 agrees at 8 bases. The CDR3 loop spans 14 amino acids. J was trimmed by 2 bases and V by 4 bases; bases with no gene match: 3. CDR1 LGHDT and CDR2 YNNKEL come from the germline V gene (reference sequence). The CDR3 nucleotides read TGTGCCAGCAGCCGAGGGGACAGGCAAGAGACCCAGTACTTC. Translation: CASSRGDRQETQYF.

This chain links TRBV4-1 with TRBJ2-5; 11 bases align to TRBD1. The germline V gene has CDR1 MGHRA and CDR2 YSYEKL. The CDR3 is 17 residues long. Trimming cost V 3 bases and J 1 base; bases outside gene matches: 7. As DNA, the CDR3 is TGCGCCAGCAGCCACCCAGGACAGGGGGCCCTCCAAGAGACCCAGTACTTC. Its protein product is CASSHPGQGALQETQYF.

This clonotype was recorded only once. This chain links TRBV7-2 with TRBJ1-5; D not resolved. Between the trimmed V and J ends, which lost 3 bases and 3 bases, there was a span of 9 bases. The CDR3 totals 14 residues. Germline V lookup: CDR1 SGHTA, CDR2 FQGNSA. CDR3 sequence: CASSFGRYNQPQHF. In nucleotides, the CDR3 is TGTGCCAGCAGCTTCGGACGGTACAATCAGCCCCAGCATTTT.

The chain recombines TRBV4-1 with TRBJ1-1; a possible D gene is TRBD1 (6 bases). V lost 1 base to trimming and J lost 8 bases, with 17 bases between them. Germline V gene sequence: CDR1 MGHRA, CDR2 YSYEKL. CDR3 length equals 15 residues. For the CDR3, the DNA is TGCGCCAGCAGCCAAGCTGGGGGGGGCACACAGGAAGCTTTCTTT. It specifies CASSQAGGGTQEAFF.